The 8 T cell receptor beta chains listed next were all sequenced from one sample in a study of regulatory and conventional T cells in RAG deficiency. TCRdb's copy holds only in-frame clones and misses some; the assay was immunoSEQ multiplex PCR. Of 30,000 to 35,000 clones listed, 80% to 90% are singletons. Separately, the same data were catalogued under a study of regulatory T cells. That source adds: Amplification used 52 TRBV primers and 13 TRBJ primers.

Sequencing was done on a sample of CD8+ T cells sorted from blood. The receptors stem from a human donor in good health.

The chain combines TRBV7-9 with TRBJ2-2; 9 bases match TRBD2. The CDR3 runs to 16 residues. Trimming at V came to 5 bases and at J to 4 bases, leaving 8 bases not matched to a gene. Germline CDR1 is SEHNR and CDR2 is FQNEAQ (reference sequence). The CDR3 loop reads CASSDGRGGPTGELFF. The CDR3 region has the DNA TGTGCCAGCAGCGACGGGCGGGGGGGCCCCACCGGGGAGCTGTTTTTT. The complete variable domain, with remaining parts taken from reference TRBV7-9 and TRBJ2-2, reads DTGVSQNPRHKITKRGQNVTFRCDPISEHNRLYWYRQTLGQGPEFLTYFQNEAQLEKSRLLSDRFSAERPKGSFSTLEIQRTEQGDSAMYLCASSDGRGGPTGELFFGEGSRLTVL.

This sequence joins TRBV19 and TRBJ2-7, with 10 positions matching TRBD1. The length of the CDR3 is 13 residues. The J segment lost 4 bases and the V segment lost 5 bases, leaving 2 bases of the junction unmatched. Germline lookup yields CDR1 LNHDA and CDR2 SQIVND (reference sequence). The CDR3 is CASSGGQGYEQYF. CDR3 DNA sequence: TGTGCCAGTAGTGGGGGACAGGGGTACGAGCAGTACTTC.

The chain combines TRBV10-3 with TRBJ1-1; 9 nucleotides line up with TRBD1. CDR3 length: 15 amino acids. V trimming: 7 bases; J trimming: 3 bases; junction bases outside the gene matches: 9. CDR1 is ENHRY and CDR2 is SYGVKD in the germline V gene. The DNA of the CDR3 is TGTGCCATCAACACAGGGGGCGAAGTGGACACTGAAGCTTTCTTT. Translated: CAINTGGEVDTEAFF.

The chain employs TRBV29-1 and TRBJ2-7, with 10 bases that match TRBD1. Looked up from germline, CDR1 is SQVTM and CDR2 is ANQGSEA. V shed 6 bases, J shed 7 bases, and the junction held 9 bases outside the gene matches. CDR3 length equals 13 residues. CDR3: CSVPGQGSEEQYF. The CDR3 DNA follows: TGCAGCGTCCCGGGACAGGGGTCGGAAGAGCAGTACTTC.

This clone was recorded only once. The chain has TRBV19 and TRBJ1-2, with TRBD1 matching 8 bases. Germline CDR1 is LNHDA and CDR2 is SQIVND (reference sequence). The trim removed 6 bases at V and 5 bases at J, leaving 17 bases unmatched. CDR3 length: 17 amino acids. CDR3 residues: CASSPRTGIDPRYGYTF. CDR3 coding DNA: TGTGCCAGTAGCCCGCGGACAGGGATCGATCCTCGATATGGCTACACCTTC.

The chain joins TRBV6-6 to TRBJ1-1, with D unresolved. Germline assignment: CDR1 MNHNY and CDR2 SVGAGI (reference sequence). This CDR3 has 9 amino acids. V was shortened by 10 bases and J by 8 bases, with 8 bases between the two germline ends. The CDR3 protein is CATGSEAFF. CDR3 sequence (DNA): TGTGCCACGGGATCAGAAGCTTTCTTT.

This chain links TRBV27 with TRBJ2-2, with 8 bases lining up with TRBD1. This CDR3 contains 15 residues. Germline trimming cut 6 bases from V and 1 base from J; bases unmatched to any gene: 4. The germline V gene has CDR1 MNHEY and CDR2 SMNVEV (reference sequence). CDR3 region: CASSQGTGNTGELFF. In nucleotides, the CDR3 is TGTGCCAGCAGCCAGGGGACAGGGAACACCGGGGAGCTGTTTTTT.

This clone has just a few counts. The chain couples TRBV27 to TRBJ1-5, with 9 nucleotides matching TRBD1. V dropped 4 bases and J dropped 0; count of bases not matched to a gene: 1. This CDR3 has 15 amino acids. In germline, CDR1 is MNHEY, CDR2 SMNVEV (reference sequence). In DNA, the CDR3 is TGTGCCAGCAGTTCGACAGGGGGTAGCAATCAGCCCCAGCATTTT. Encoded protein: CASSSTGGSNQPQHF.